This T cell receptor beta chain came from a study of blood T cell repertoires in COVID-19. The method was immunoSEQ multiplex PCR; TCRdb's version includes in-frame clones alone and lacks a portion of them. The sample gives approximately 96,000 clones, over 75% of which show up once; around 10% is in the top ten. V gave up 5 bases and J gave up 6 bases, with 11 bases separating them. Per the germline V gene, CDR1 is LGHDT and CDR2 is YNNKEL (reference sequence). This CDR3 is 13 amino acids long. The sequenced material came from peripheral blood. The TCR was taken from a woman older than 75 with acute or convalescent COVID-19. V is TRBV3-1 (or the pseudogene TRBV3-2) and J is TRBJ2-4; weak D call: TRBD1 (5 bases). CDR3 DNA sequence: TGTGCCAGCAGCTCAGGGATAGCAAACATTCAGTACTTC. Encoded protein: CASSSGIANIQYF.